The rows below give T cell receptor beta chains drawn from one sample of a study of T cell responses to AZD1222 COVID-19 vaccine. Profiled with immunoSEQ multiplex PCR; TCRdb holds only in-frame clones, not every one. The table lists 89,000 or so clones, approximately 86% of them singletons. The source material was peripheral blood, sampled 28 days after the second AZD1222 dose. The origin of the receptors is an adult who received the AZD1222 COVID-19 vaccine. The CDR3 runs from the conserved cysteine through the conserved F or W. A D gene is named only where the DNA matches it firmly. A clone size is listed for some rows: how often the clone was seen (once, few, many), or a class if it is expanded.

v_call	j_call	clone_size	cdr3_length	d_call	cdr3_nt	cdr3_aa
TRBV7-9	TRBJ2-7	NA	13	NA	TGTGCCAGCAACACCCTGGGACTCCACGAGCAGTACTTC	CASNTLGLHEQYF
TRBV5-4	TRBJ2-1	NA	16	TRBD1	TGTGCCAGCAGCTGGGACAGAAGATTCTCCTACAATGAGCAGTTCTTC	CASSWDRRFSYNEQFF
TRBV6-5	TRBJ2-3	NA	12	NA	TGTGCCAGCAGTCCCAATGGGGATACGCAGTATTTT	CASSPNGDTQYF
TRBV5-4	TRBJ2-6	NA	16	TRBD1	TGTGCCAGCAGCTTCAGGACAGGGCAAGGGGCCAACGTCCTGACTTTC	CASSFRTGQGANVLTF
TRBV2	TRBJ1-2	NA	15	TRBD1	TGTGCCAGCAGTGAGACAGGGGGCCTTAACTATGGCTACACCTTC	CASSETGGLNYGYTF
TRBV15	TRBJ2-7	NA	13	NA	TGTGCCACCAGCAGGGGGGCCACCAGCGAGCAGTACTTC	CATSRGATSEQYF
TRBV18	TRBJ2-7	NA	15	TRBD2	TGTGCCAGCTCACTTCTTAGCGGGAGGGAATACGAGCAGTACTTC	CASSLLSGREYEQYF
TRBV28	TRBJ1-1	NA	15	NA	TGTGCCAGCAGTTTTTCCGGCCTTATTTACACTGAAGCTTTCTTT	CASSFSGLIYTEAFF
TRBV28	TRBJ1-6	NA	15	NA	TGTGCCAGCAGTTTTCAGCAGGGGTATAATTCACCCCTCCACTTT	CASSFQQGYNSPLHF
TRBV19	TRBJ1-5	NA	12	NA	TGTGCCAGTAGCGACAGCGGACAGCCCCAGCATTTT	CASSDSGQPQHF
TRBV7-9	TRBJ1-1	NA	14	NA	TGTGCCAGCAGCCTATTCGGATTGGACCGCGGTTCTTTCTTT	CASSLFGLDRGSFF
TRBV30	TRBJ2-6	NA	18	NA	TGTGCCTGGAGTGTCTTGGGGTTTTCGGGCTCTGGGGCCAACGTCCTGACTTTC	CAWSVLGFSGSGANVLTF
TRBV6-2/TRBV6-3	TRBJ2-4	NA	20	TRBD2	TGTGCCAGCAGTTTCCTACCGGGACTAGCGGGAGTAATAGCCAAAAACATTCAGTACTTC	CASSFLPGLAGVIAKNIQYF
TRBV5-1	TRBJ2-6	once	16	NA	TGCGCCAGCAGCTCCCCGTCCACCTCTGGGGCCAACGTCCTGACTTTC	CASSSPSTSGANVLTF
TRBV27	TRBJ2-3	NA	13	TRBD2	TGTGCCAGCAGTAGCGGGGGGCCTCCTACGCAGTATTTT	CASSSGGPPTQYF
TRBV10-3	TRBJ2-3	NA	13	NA	TGTGCCATCAGCGACAAGGGGGCAGATACGCAGTATTTT	CAISDKGADTQYF
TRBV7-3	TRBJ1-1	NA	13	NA	TGTGCCAGCAGCGCTAGATGGAACACTGAAGCTTTCTTT	CASSARWNTEAFF
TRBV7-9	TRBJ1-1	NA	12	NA	TGTGCCAGCAGCTTAGCGGTGGCTGAAGCTTTCTTT	CASSLAVAEAFF
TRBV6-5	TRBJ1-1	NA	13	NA	TGTGCCAGCAGTTACTCCAGGGCCACTGAAGCTTTCTTT	CASSYSRATEAFF
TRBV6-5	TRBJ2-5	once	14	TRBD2	TGTGCCAGCAGGAATAGCGGGACCAGTAGGACCCAGTACTTC	CASRNSGTSRTQYF
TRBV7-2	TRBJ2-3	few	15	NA	TGTGCCAGCAGCTTAGTTGGGGGGAACACAGATACGCAGTATTTT	CASSLVGGNTDTQYF
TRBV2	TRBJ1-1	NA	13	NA	TGTGCCAGCAAAGGCCAGGGTCGCACTGAAGCTTTCTTT	CASKGQGRTEAFF
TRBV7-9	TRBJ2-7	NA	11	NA	TGTGCCAGCAGCTTAATTAGAGAGCAGTACTTC	CASSLIREQYF
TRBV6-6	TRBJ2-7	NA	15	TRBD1	TGTGCCAGCAGTCCAACTGACAGGGGGCGCTACGAGCAGTACTTC	CASSPTDRGRYEQYF
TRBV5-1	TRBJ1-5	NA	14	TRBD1	TGCGCCAGCAGCTCAACAGGGGGCGATCAGCCCCAGCATTTT	CASSSTGGDQPQHF
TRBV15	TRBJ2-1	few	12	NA	TGTGCCACCAGCAGAGAAGGGGGTGAGCAGTTCTTC	CATSREGGEQFF
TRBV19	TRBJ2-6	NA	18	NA	TGTGCCAGTAGTATAGATTTACAGGGATCCTCTGGGGCCAACGTCCTGACTTTC	CASSIDLQGSSGANVLTF
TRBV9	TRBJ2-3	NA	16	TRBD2	TGTGCCAGCAGCGTAGTCGGGCGGGGGGGCCAAGATACGCAGTATTTT	CASSVVGRGGQDTQYF
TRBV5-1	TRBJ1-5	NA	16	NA	TGCGCCAGCAGCTTGGGCCCCGCGGGTGAGGGTCAGCCCCAGCATTTT	CASSLGPAGEGQPQHF
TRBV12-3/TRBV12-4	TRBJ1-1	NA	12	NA	TGTGCCAGCAGCCAAGGGGTCGATGAAGCTTTCTTT	CASSQGVDEAFF
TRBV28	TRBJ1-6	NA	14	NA	TGTGCCAGCAACCGGGGGGGTTCCAATTCACCCCTCCACTTT	CASNRGGSNSPLHF
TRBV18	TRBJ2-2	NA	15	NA	TGTGCCAGCTCACTGGACAGTTTGGGAACCGGGGAGCTGTTTTTT	CASSLDSLGTGELFF
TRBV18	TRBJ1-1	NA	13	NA	TGTGCCAGCTCACCAGGGCGGGACACTGAAGCTTTCTTT	CASSPGRDTEAFF
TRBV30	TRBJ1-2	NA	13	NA	TGTGCCTGGCGATGGGAGGGAGCCTATGGCTACACCTTC	CAWRWEGAYGYTF
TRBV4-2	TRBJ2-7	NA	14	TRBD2	TGTGCCAGCAGCCAAGAGCGGGGGGCCTACGAGCAGTACTTC	CASSQERGAYEQYF
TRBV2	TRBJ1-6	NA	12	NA	TGTGCCAACGGGGGCTCCAATTCACCCCTCCACTTT	CANGGSNSPLHF
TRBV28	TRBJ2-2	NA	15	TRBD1	TGTGCCAGCAGTTCGGGACAGGGAGACACCGGGGAGCTGTTTTTT	CASSSGQGDTGELFF
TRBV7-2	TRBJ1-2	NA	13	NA	TGTGCCAGCAGCTTAGCAACCAGGAACGGCTACACCTTC	CASSLATRNGYTF